The 10 T cell receptor beta chains given below trace back to one sample, sequenced in a study of blood T cell repertoires in COVID-19. TCRdb's table, derived via immunoSEQ multiplex PCR, lists solely in-frame clones and lacks some. The table shows 410,000 or so clones, with about 88% occurring only once. Sequencing was carried out using peripheral blood. These receptors came from a woman aged 40 to 55 with COVID-19, enrolled during active disease.

This chain uses TRBV6-2 or TRBV6-3 with TRBJ1-5, with D perhaps TRBD1 (6 bases). Germline values: CDR1 MNHEY, CDR2 SVGEGT. Trimming cost V 4 bases and J 11 bases, with 12 bases left between them. This CDR3 region has 12 residues. Here the CDR3 DNA reads TGTGCCAGCAGTTCCAGGGGATCGGCCCAGCATTTT. It encodes CASSSRGSAQHF.

The chain links TRBV9 to TRBJ2-1; D is possibly TRBD1 (5 bases). Looked up from germline, CDR1 is SGDLS and CDR2 is YYNGEE. The ends were cut back, 0 bases at V and 1 base at J, with 11 bases in the middle. This CDR3 is built from 16 residues. CDR3 protein: CASSVGDRQSYNEQFF. The CDR3 nucleotides read TGTGCCAGCAGCGTAGGTGACAGACAATCCTACAATGAGCAGTTCTTC.

The chain carries TRBV7-2 and TRBJ1-4; weak D call: TRBD1 (5 bases). CDR1 is SGHTA, CDR2 FQGNSA, per germline. The V end was cut by 3 bases, the J end by 8 bases, with 16 bases between. This CDR3 region has 15 residues. CDR3 protein: CASSLGGEAGEKLFF. The CDR3 nucleotides read TGTGCCAGCAGCTTGGGGGGAGAGGCGGGCGAAAAACTGTTTTTT.

The chain employs TRBV5-4 and TRBJ2-7, with TRBD2 matching over 13 bases. Germline V gives CDR1 SGHNT, CDR2 YYREEE (reference sequence). J lost 2 bases, V lost 4 bases, and 6 bases had no gene match. There are 16 residues in the CDR3. Here the CDR3 reads CASSRGTSGITYEQYF. In nucleotides, the CDR3 is TGTGCCAGCAGCCGGGGGACTAGCGGGATAACCTACGAGCAGTACTTC. Combining the CDR3 with reference TRBV5-4 and TRBJ2-7 gives the whole variable domain ETGVTQSPTHLIKTRGQQVTLRCSSQSGHNTVSWYQQALGQGPQFIFQYYREEENGRGNFPPRFSGLQFPNYSSELNVNALELDDSALYLCASSRGTSGITYEQYFGPGTRLTVT.

The sample holds one count of this clone. The V call is TRBV3-1 (or the pseudogene TRBV3-2), the J call TRBJ2-2; 8 bases align to TRBD1. Germline values: CDR1 LGHDT, CDR2 YNNKEL (reference sequence). Trimming removed 1 base from V and 0 bases from J; junction bases left unmatched: 1. The CDR3 totals 16 residues. CDR3 region: CASSQAGQANTGELFF. The CDR3 DNA is TGTGCCAGCAGCCAAGCGGGACAGGCGAACACCGGGGAGCTGTTTTTT.

About this clone itself: One end of the junction is discordant with germline, which a read error may explain. The chain couples TRBV7-8 to TRBJ1-6; 8 bases match TRBD1. Germline V gene data show CDR1 as SGHVS and CDR2 as FQNEAQ. This CDR3 region has 16 residues. The DNA of the CDR3 is TGTGCCAGCAGTTTAGGACAGGGTGCCCATAATTCACCCCTCCACTTT. Translation gives CASSLGQGAHNSPLHF.

This clone occurred a few times. V and J are TRBV19 and TRBJ1-5, with a possible D match to TRBD1 (6 bases). The CDR3 contains 16 residues. Germline lookup yields CDR1 LNHDA and CDR2 SQIVND (reference sequence). The V end lost 5 bases, the J end lost 6 bases, and 20 bases lay between the germline ends. The DNA of the CDR3 is TGTGCCAGTAGTGCCCAGCAGGGGATCGGGGCTCAGCCCCAGCATTTT. Protein sequence: CASSAQQGIGAQPQHF.

The rearrangement uses TRBV7-9 and TRBJ1-5; tentatively, D is TRBD1 (5 bases). With 2 bases removed from V and 2 bases from J, the gap between germline ends came to 13 bases. This CDR3 has 16 residues. In germline, CDR1 is SEHNR, CDR2 FQNEAQ (reference sequence). The CDR3 here is CASSLQGIGGNQPQHF. The CDR3 DNA sequence: TGTGCCAGCAGCTTACAGGGAATTGGTGGCAATCAGCCCCAGCATTTT.

V gene TRBV7-9 combines with J gene TRBJ2-3, with TRBD2 matching over 8 bases. V gave up 5 bases and J gave up 8 bases; unmatched junction bases: 15. Germline CDR1 is SEHNR and CDR2 is FQNEAQ (reference sequence). The CDR3 has 16 amino acids. The CDR3 bases are TGTGCCAGCAGCCCCCCCGGCGCGGGAGGATTGGGTACGCAGTATTTT. It specifies CASSPPGAGGLGTQYF.

V is TRBV6-5 and J is TRBJ1-1; 7 bases fit TRBD1. The CDR3 has 13 residues. Germline trimming cut 8 bases from V and 0 bases from J; bases unmatched to any gene: 3. Germline V CDR1 and CDR2: MNHEY, SVGAGI. The chain's CDR3 is CASGGQLNTEAFF. CDR3 coding DNA: TGTGCCAGCGGGGGACAGTTGAACACTGAAGCTTTCTTT.